The 5 T cell receptor beta chains listed next were all sequenced from one sample in a study of T cells in Graves' hyperthyroidism and ophthalmopathy. Template material for amplifying TCR beta CDR3 regions consisted of RNA transcripts. HTBI primers were employed in a first-round RT-PCR of the TCR CDR3. TCRdb redid the calling of the multiplex PCR reads with MiXCR, one entry per CDR3 protein. This table has around 350,000 distinct CDR3 sequences, 19% appearing once. Specimen: blood. These TCRs come from a young woman with Graves' hyperthyroidism.

This clonotype appeared many times. The CDR3 DNA follows: TGTGCCAGCACTACCGGGACATTGAGCTCCTACGAGCAGTACTTC. Translation gives CASTTGTLSSYEQYF. The V call is TRBV6-1, the J call TRBJ2-7; tentative D call: TRBD1 (6 bases). Trimming took off 7 bases at V and 0 bases at J, with 16 bases between the two ends. Germline V lookup: CDR1 MNHNS, CDR2 SASEGT. The CDR3 totals 15 residues.

This clonotype appeared many times. V is TRBV4-1 and J is TRBJ2-5, with a tentative D call TRBD2 (6 bases). The CDR3 loop spans 14 amino acids. The V and J ends lost 3 bases and 1 base respectively, with 9 bases between them. Per germline, CDR1 MGHRA and CDR2 YSYEKL. CDR3 nucleotides: TGCGCCAGCAGCCACGCTAGCGCCCAAGAGACCCAGTACTTC. Protein product: CASSHASAQETQYF.

This clonotype has at least ten counts. The CDR3 nucleotides are TGTGCCAGCCGAAGTGAGAACACTGAAGCTTTCTTT. Its translation is CASRSENTEAFF. The chain links TRBV9 to TRBJ1-1; D is undetermined. V lost 7 bases and J 1 base, leaving 8 bases between the germline ends. The CDR3 is made up of 12 amino acids. The germline CDR1 and CDR2 sequences are SGDLS and YYNGEE.

This clonotype was found many times. This sequence joins TRBV12-3 or TRBV12-4 and TRBJ1-5; D is undetermined. The CDR3 loop spans 15 amino acids. Trimming took off 8 bases at V and 6 bases at J, with 20 bases between the two ends. The CDR3 bases are TGTGCCAGCTCTCGGGCGCCTTTGGTAGGTCAGCCCCAGCATTTT. It specifies CASSRAPLVGQPQHF.

This clonotype was found many times. The chain recombines TRBV6-5 with TRBJ1-1; D may be TRBD1 (6 bases). V lost 6 bases, J lost 1 base, and 15 bases lay in between. Germline CDR1 MNHEY, CDR2 SVGAGI. The CDR3 extends over 15 amino acids. The CDR3 is CASRKPMTGNTEAFF. CDR3 DNA sequence: TGTGCCAGCAGAAAGCCCATGACAGGGAACACTGAAGCTTTCTTT.